The 29 T cell receptor beta chains reported below all come from one sample, sequenced in a study of CD8 T cells in Susac syndrome. When the RNA was reverse transcribed, random hexamers were used with an input of about 0.5 to 1 ug. Via MiXCR, TCRdb re-called the immunoSEQ multiplex PCR reads, giving one row per CDR3 protein. The repertoire holds 150,000 to 200,000 distinct CDR3 sequences, with roughly nine tenths as singletons. The sequencing sample was made of CD4+ T cells from PBMCs. These receptor sequences come from a human donor in good health.

This chain links TRBV20-1 with TRBJ2-1, with 10 nucleotides matching TRBD2. The germline CDR1 and CDR2 sequences are DFQATT and SNEGSKA (reference sequence). The CDR3 sequence is 16 residues long. Unmatched junction bases numbered 10, after V lost 6 bases and J lost 2 bases. The CDR3 nucleotides read TGCAGTGCCCCAGTCACTAGCGGGACCGCCTACAATGAGCAGTTCTTC. Its protein is CSAPVTSGTAYNEQFF.

In its sample, this clonotype was seen once. Here the CDR3 reads CASSLTPRREETQYF. DNA of the CDR3: TGCGCCAGCAGCCTCACCCCTAGGAGGGAAGAGACCCAGTACTTC. The rearrangement joins TRBV5-1 to TRBJ2-5; D perhaps matches TRBD2 (6 bases). V shed 4 bases and J shed 3 bases, with 16 bases lying between them. Germline assignment: CDR1 SGHRS and CDR2 YFSETQ. The CDR3 loop spans 15 amino acids.

V is TRBV28 and J is TRBJ2-7; D remains ambiguous. The CDR3 loop spans 12 amino acids. V was trimmed by 0 bases and J by 6 bases, leaving 6 bases between them. Germline V lookup: CDR1 MDHEN, CDR2 SYDVKM. The CDR3 nucleotides read TGTGCCAGCAGTTTATGGGGTGGCGAGCAGTACTTC. Amino acids: CASSLWGGEQYF. The entire variable domain, with the rest obtained from reference TRBV28 and TRBJ2-7, is as follows: DVKVTQSSRYLVKRTGEKVFLECVQDMDHENMFWYRQDPGLGLRLIYFSYDVKMKEKGDIPEGYSVSREKKERFSLILESASTNQTSMYLCASSLWGGEQYFGPGTRLTVT.

The chain has TRBV2 and TRBJ1-1; a possible D gene is TRBD1 (5 bases). The CDR3 runs to 13 residues. Germline CDR1 and CDR2: SNHLY and FYNNEI. Trimming cost V 6 bases and J 4 bases, with 12 bases left between them. The CDR3 region has the DNA TGTGCCAGCAGCGCAAACGGGGGCACTGAAGCTTTCTTT. It codes for CASSANGGTEAFF.

This chain connects TRBV5-1 to TRBJ1-2; 7 bases map to TRBD1. Looked up from germline, CDR1 is SGHRS and CDR2 is YFSETQ. The CDR3 length is 13 residues. V trimming: 2 bases; J trimming: 7 bases; junction bases outside the gene matches: 5. CDR3 amino acids: CASSLQGIRGYTF. The CDR3 DNA follows: TGCGCCAGCAGCTTACAGGGGATTCGTGGCTACACCTTC. Full variable domain (outside the CDR3, taken from reference TRBV5-1 and TRBJ1-2): KAGVTQTPRYLIKTRGQQVTLSCSPISGHRSVSWYQQTPGQGLQFLFEYFSETQRNKGNFPGRFSGRQFSNSRSEMNVSTLELGDSALYLCASSLQGIRGYTFGSGTRLTVV.

This chain links TRBV6-2 or TRBV6-3 with TRBJ1-2, with unresolved D. Trimming removed 6 bases from V and 3 bases from J, with 11 bases in between. From germline, CDR1 is MNHEY and CDR2 SVGEGT. This CDR3 has 13 amino acids. CDR3 residues: CASRELGDYGYTF. The CDR3, as DNA: TGTGCCAGCAGGGAATTAGGAGACTATGGCTACACCTTC.

The rearrangement uses TRBV7-9 and TRBJ1-1; no clear D gene. This CDR3 has 13 amino acids. V was trimmed by 1 base and J by 11 bases, leaving 14 bases between them. Germline assignment: CDR1 SEHNR and CDR2 FQNEAQ (reference sequence). The CDR3 loop reads CASSLEGGSDAFF. The CDR3 nucleotides are TGTGCCAGCAGCTTAGAAGGCGGCTCGGATGCTTTCTTT.

J is TRBJ2-5 and V is TRBV28; D not resolved. Germline-derived CDR1 and CDR2 are MDHEN and SYDVKM. The V end was cut by 3 bases, the J end by 5 bases, with 7 bases between. The CDR3 consists of 12 residues. CDR3 in DNA: TGTGCCAGCAGTTTTCAGTCGGAGACCCAGTACTTC. Translated: CASSFQSETQYF.

For this clonotype: Germline and junction disagree at one end, which may indicate a read error. This sequence joins TRBV5-1 and TRBJ2-1; 8 bases fit TRBD2. This CDR3 has 15 residues. The germline V gene has CDR1 SGHRS and CDR2 YFSETQ. The CDR3 sequence: CASSSTSGSYNEQFF. The CDR3, as DNA: TGTGCCAGCAGCTCAACTAGCGGCTCCTACAATGAGCAGTTCTTC.

CDR3 sequence reads: CASSLDSTSDTQYF. The CDR3 DNA is TGCGCCAGCAGCTTGGACTCGACCTCGGATACGCAGTATTTT. The chain carries TRBV5-1 and TRBJ2-3; D uncertain. V was clipped by 0 bases and J by 6 bases, with 11 bases between them. CDR3 length equals 14 residues. The germline V gene encodes CDR1 SGHRS and CDR2 YFSETQ.

The chain couples TRBV5-1 to TRBJ2-2; D unresolved. Germline assignment: CDR1 SGHRS and CDR2 YFSETQ. Trimming stripped 6 bases from V and 0 bases from J, with 12 bases between. This CDR3 has 15 residues. The CDR3 region is CASTEDPANTGELFF. The CDR3 coding sequence is TGCGCCAGCACAGAGGATCCCGCGAACACCGGGGAGCTGTTTTTT.

The chain is built from TRBV28 and TRBJ2-1, with no clear D. Looked up from germline, CDR1 is MDHEN and CDR2 is SYDVKM. V lost 3 bases, J lost 10 bases, and 7 bases lay in between. This CDR3 contains 11 residues. The CDR3 loop reads CASSLSREQFF. CDR3 DNA: TGTGCCAGCAGTTTGAGCAGAGAGCAGTTCTTC.

DNA for the CDR3: TGTGCCAGCAGGAAGTTCGGGGAGCTGTTTTTT. Its translation is CASRKFGELFF. The gene calls are TRBV28 and TRBJ2-2; no firm D call. V was clipped by 6 bases and J by 7 bases, with 6 bases between them. From germline, CDR1 is MDHEN and CDR2 SYDVKM. This CDR3 spans 11 amino acids.

The CDR3 loop is CASSEALTGDSNQPQHF. The DNA of the CDR3 is TGTGCCAGCAGTGAAGCGCTTACGGGGGATAGCAATCAGCCCCAGCATTTT. The genes are TRBV2 and TRBJ1-5, with a weak D call TRBD1 (5 bases). Germline values: CDR1 SNHLY, CDR2 FYNNEI. The V end lost 0 bases, the J end lost 0 bases, and 12 bases lay between the germline ends. The CDR3 has 17 amino acids.

The chain recombines TRBV7-9 with TRBJ2-3; D is unresolved. The CDR3 has 12 residues. The germline gives CDR1 SEHNR, CDR2 FQNEAQ (reference sequence). With 5 bases removed from V and 6 bases from J, the gap between germline ends came to 9 bases. In DNA form, the CDR3 reads TGTGCCAGCAGCCCAATTGCCGATACGCAGTATTTT. Protein: CASSPIADTQYF. The full variable domain, in which reference TRBV7-9 and TRBJ2-3 provide the parts outside the CDR3, is DTGVSQNPRHKITKRGQNVTFRCDPISEHNRLYWYRQTLGQGPEFLTYFQNEAQLEKSRLLSDRFSAERPKGSFSTLEIQRTEQGDSAMYLCASSPIADTQYFGPGTRLTVL.

The V and J genes are TRBV3-1 and TRBJ2-1; D is uncertain. CDR3 length equals 13 residues. The germline V and J ends were trimmed by 0 bases and 6 bases, with 6 bases remaining between them. Per germline, CDR1 LGHDT and CDR2 YNNKEL (reference sequence). The CDR3 DNA is TGTGCCAGCAGCCAAGATATCAGCAATGAGCAGTTCTTC. It codes for CASSQDISNEQFF.

This chain links TRBV5-1 with TRBJ2-7; TRBD1 matches at 8 bases. The CDR3 is 15 residues long. V trimming: 5 bases; J trimming: 1 base; junction bases outside the gene matches: 8. The germline gives CDR1 SGHRS, CDR2 YFSETQ. The CDR3 loop reads CASRPGQGASYEQYF. CDR3 DNA sequence: TGCGCCAGCAGACCCGGGCAGGGGGCGTCCTACGAGCAGTACTTC.

The chain has TRBV6-2 or TRBV6-3 and TRBJ2-1; 9 nucleotides match TRBD1. Germline trimming cut 5 bases from V and 6 bases from J; bases unmatched to any gene: 8. Germline loops: CDR1 MNHEY, CDR2 SVGEGT. This CDR3 has 15 residues. In DNA form, the CDR3 reads TGTGCCAGCAGTGCAGCTGGGACAGGGATCAATGAGCAGTTCTTC. As protein: CASSAAGTGINEQFF.

The CDR3 reads CASRPGTVNTGELFF. CDR3 DNA sequence: TGTGCCAGCAGGCCCGGGACAGTGAACACCGGGGAGCTGTTTTTT. The rearrangement links TRBV6-5 to TRBJ2-2; the match to TRBD1 covers 7 bases. Per the germline V gene, CDR1 is MNHEY and CDR2 is SVGAGI. CDR3 length: 15 residues. V shed 6 bases, J shed 1 base, and the junction held 5 bases outside the gene matches.

This clonotype was seen a few times. The chain is built from TRBV10-1 and TRBJ2-7; D is undetermined. V lost 0 bases to trimming and J lost 2 bases, with 11 bases between them. The CDR3 contains 15 residues. The germline V gene has CDR1 WNHNN and CDR2 SYGVQD (reference sequence). The CDR3 is CASSESVQLPYEQYF. CDR3 in DNA: TGCGCCAGCAGTGAGTCGGTACAGCTCCCCTACGAGCAGTACTTC.

V gene TRBV20-1 combines with J gene TRBJ2-7, with TRBD1 matching 10 bases. The V segment lost 5 bases and the J segment 6 bases; nucleotides outside the gene matches: 7. The CDR3 is 13 amino acids. The germline gives CDR1 DFQATT, CDR2 SNEGSKA (reference sequence). The CDR3 coding sequence is TGCAGTGCTGCCGGGACAGGGGTTCGCGAGCAGTACTTC. It specifies CSAAGTGVREQYF.

CDR3 coding DNA: TGTGCCAGCAGAAACAGGGAAAAGACCCAGTACTTC. Encoded protein: CASRNREKTQYF. The chain employs TRBV2 and TRBJ2-5, with D possibly TRBD1 on 6 matching bases. The CDR3 is made up of 12 amino acids. The germline V gene has CDR1 SNHLY and CDR2 FYNNEI. Trimming took off 6 bases at V and 6 bases at J, with 11 bases between the two ends.

The gene calls are TRBV20-1 and TRBJ2-1; no clear D. The germline CDR1 and CDR2 sequences are DFQATT and SNEGSKA (reference sequence). V lost 2 bases, J lost 3 bases, and 11 bases lay in between. The CDR3 totals 14 residues. Written as DNA, the CDR3 is TGCAGTGCTAGACCTTGGAGAAACTACAATGAGCAGTTCTTC. Translation gives CSARPWRNYNEQFF.

V and J are TRBV13 and TRBJ2-5; TRBD1 might be the D (5 bases). Deletions cut 5 bases from V and 5 bases from J, with 15 bases between. The germline V gene has CDR1 PRHDT and CDR2 FYEKMQ (reference sequence). The CDR3 length is 14 residues. CDR3 in amino acids: CASSLKTVGETQYF. The CDR3 region has the DNA TGTGCCAGCAGCCTAAAGACAGTGGGGGAGACCCAGTACTTC.

This chain links TRBV20-1 with TRBJ1-5; D unresolved. This CDR3 has 12 residues. Germline values: CDR1 DFQATT, CDR2 SNEGSKA (reference sequence). Trimming stripped 3 bases from V and 0 bases from J, with 3 bases between. Written as DNA, the CDR3 is TGCAGTGCTAGTACTAGCAATCAGCCCCAGCATTTT. This sequence encodes CSASTSNQPQHF.

The chain has TRBV2 and TRBJ2-3; 7 bases fit TRBD1. Trimming cost V 6 bases and J 0 bases; bases outside gene matches: 6. Per the germline V gene, CDR1 is SNHLY and CDR2 is FYNNEI. This CDR3 contains 15 residues. In DNA, the CDR3 is TGTGCCAGCAGCAGACAGGGATCTAGCACAGATACGCAGTATTTT. Its translation: CASSRQGSSTDTQYF.

This clonotype was recorded only once. The V and J genes are TRBV29-1 and TRBJ1-1; TRBD1 is a possible D gene (6 bases). CDR3 size: 11 residues. Trimming shortened V by 4 bases and J by 5 bases, and 8 bases separated the two germline ends. Germline CDR1 is SQVTM and CDR2 is ANQGSEA. This CDR3 reads CSVAQGTEAFF. The CDR3 nucleotides are TGCAGCGTTGCGCAGGGGACTGAAGCTTTCTTT.

This chain joins TRBV20-1 and TRBJ1-1; TRBD1 might be the D (5 bases). Trimming cost V 6 bases and J 0 bases, with 14 bases left between them. CDR1 DFQATT and CDR2 SNEGSKA come from the germline V gene (reference sequence). The CDR3 length is 14 residues. CDR3 sequence (DNA): TGCAGTGCCATATGGGGGGGTATGAACACTGAAGCTTTCTTT. The encoded protein is CSAIWGGMNTEAFF.

The genes are TRBV3-1 and TRBJ2-1; weak D call: TRBD1 (6 bases). The CDR3 consists of 14 residues. The germline gives CDR1 LGHDT, CDR2 YNNKEL (reference sequence). V was pared by 3 bases and J by 3 bases, with 9 bases between. In DNA form, the CDR3 reads TGTGCCAGCAGCCAGACAGGACGCTACAATGAGCAGTTCTTC. The encoded protein is CASSQTGRYNEQFF.